What follows describes a single T cell receptor beta chain. These data belong to a study of OX40 agonist ivuxolimab in advanced cancers. Clones were read by immunoSEQ multiplex PCR, and TCRdb kept only the in-frame ones, dropping some. Here the sample spans about 45,000 clones, roughly 93% being singletons. This sequence was found in an adult with an advanced solid tumor such as melanoma, head and neck, liver or kidney cancer. Source: CD4+ or CD8+ T cells sorted from blood, taken in a trial of the OX40 agonist ivuxolimab.

The DNA of the CDR3 is TGTGCCAGCAGCGTAGTTCGGAGTAGCACAGATACGCAGTATTTT. It is translated as CASSVVRSSTDTQYF. The V and J genes are TRBV7-9 and TRBJ2-3; D is undetermined. Trimming pared 5 bases from V and 0 bases from J, leaving 12 bases between. The CDR3 consists of 15 residues. In germline, CDR1 is SEHNR, CDR2 FQNEAQ (reference sequence).